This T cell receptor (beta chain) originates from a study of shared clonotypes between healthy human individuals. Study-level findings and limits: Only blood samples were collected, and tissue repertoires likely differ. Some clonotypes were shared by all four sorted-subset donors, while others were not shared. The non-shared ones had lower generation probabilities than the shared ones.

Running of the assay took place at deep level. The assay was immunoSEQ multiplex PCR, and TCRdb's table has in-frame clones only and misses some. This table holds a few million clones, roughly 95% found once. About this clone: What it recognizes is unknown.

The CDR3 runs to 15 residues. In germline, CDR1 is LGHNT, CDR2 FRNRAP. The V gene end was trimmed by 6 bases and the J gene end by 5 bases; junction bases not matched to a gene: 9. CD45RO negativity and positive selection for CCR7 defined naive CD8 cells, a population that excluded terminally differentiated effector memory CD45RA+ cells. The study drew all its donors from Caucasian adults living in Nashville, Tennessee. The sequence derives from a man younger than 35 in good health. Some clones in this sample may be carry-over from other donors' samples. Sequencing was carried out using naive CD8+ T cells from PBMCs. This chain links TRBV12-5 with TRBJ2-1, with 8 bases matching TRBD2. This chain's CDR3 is CASGQPGGPNNEQFF. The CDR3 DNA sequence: TGTGCTAGTGGGCAGCCGGGAGGGCCTAACAATGAGCAGTTCTTC.